The clone carrying this TCR beta chain was observed once. The CDR3 is 16 residues long. Trimming took 5 bases from V and 3 from J, leaving 20 bases between them. CDR1 and CDR2 from the germline V gene are MGHDK and SYGVNS. Using its own MiXCR run on the reads, TCRdb lists one record per CDR3 protein. The sample holds 80,000 to 100,000 distinct CDR3 sequences, roughly 28% seen once. These data come from a study of type 1 regulatory T cells. Overall study context: T-allo10 is an in vitro-generated, Tr1-enriched CD4 T cell product specific for alloantigen.

This clonotype originated in a human donor in good health. V and J are TRBV25-1 and TRBJ2-7; TRBD1 might be the D (6 bases). The specimen was CD4+ T cells, either the whole sample or a sorted fraction (not recorded which). CDR3 loop: CASSQHGGGPLYEQYF. The CDR3 region has the DNA TGTGCCAGCAGTCAACATGGTGGGGGCCCCCTCTACGAGCAGTACTTC.